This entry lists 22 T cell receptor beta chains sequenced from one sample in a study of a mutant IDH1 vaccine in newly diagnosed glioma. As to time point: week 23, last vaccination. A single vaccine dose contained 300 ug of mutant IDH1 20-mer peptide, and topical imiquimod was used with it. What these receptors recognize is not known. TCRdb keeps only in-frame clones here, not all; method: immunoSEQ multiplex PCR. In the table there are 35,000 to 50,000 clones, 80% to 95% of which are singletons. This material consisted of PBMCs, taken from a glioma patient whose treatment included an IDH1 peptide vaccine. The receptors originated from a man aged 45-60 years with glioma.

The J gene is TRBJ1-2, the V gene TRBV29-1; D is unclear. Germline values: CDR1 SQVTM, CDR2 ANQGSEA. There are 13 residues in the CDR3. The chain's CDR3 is CTIRSQSLGGYTF. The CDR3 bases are TGCACCATACGGTCCCAGTCCCTTGGGGGCTACACCTTC.

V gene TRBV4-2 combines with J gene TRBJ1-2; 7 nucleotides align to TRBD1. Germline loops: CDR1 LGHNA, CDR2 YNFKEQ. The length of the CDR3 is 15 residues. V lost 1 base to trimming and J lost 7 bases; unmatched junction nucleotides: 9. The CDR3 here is CASSQGQGEESGYTF. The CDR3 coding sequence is TGTGCCAGCAGCCAAGGCCAGGGGGAAGAGTCTGGCTACACCTTC.

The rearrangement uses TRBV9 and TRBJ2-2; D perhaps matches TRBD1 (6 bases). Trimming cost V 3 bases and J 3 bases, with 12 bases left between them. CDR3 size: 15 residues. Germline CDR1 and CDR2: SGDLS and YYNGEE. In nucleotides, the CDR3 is TGTGCCAGCAGCGCCACAGGGCACTACACCGGGGAGCTGTTTTTT. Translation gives CASSATGHYTGELFF.

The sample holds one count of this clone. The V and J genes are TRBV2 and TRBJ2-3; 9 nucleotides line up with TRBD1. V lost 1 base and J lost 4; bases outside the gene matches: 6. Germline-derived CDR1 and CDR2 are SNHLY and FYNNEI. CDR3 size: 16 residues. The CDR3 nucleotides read TGTGCCAGCAGTGAAGACAGGGGGCATCGTTCAGATACGCAGTATTTT. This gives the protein CASSEDRGHRSDTQYF.

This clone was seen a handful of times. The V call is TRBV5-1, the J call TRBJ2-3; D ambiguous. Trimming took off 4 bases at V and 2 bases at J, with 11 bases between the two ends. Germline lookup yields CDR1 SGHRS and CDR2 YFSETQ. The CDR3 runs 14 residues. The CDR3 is CASSRKGSTDTQYF. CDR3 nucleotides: TGCGCCAGCAGCCGGAAGGGATCCACAGATACGCAGTATTTT.

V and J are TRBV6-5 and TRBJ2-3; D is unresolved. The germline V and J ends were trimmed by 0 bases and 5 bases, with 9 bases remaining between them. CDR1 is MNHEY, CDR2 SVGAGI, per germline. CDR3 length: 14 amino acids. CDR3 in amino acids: CASSYSLRVDTQYF. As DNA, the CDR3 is TGTGCCAGCAGTTACTCGTTAAGGGTAGATACGCAGTATTTT.

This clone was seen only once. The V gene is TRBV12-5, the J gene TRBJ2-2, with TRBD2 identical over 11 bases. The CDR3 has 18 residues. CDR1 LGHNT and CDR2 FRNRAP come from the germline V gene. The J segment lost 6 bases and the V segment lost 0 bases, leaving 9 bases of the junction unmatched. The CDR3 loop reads CASGLVPLAGVGAGELFF. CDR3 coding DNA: TGTGCTAGTGGTTTGGTACCACTAGCGGGAGTCGGGGCCGGGGAGCTGTTTTTT.

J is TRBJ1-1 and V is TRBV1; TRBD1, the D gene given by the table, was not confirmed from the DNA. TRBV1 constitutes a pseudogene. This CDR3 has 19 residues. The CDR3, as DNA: TGCACCAGCAGCCAGAGGGGGACAGGAAGGTCTGCAGGGAACACTGAAGCTTTCTTT. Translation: CTSSQRGTGRSAGNTEAFF.

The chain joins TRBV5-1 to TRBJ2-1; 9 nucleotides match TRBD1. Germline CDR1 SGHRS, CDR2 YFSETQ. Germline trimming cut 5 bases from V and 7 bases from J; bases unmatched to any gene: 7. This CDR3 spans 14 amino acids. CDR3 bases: TGCGCCAGCAGTTCGTCCGGGACAGGGAATGAGCAGTTCTTC. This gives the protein CASSSSGTGNEQFF.

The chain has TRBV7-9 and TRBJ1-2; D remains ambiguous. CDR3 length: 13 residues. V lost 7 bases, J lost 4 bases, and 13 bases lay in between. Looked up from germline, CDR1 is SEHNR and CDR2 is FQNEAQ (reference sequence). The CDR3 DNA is TGTGCCAGCAAGGGCCCGGTCGGCTATGGCTACACCTTC. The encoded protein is CASKGPVGYGYTF.

CDR3 loop: CASSQVVGQGREKLFF. As DNA, the CDR3 is TGCGCCAGCAGCCAAGTCGTGGGACAGGGGAGGGAAAAACTGTTTTTT. The rearrangement joins TRBV4-1 to TRBJ1-4, with TRBD1 identical over 10 bases. CDR1 is MGHRA and CDR2 is YSYEKL in the germline V gene. V trimming: 1 base; J trimming: 8 bases; junction bases outside the gene matches: 7. The CDR3 runs 16 residues.

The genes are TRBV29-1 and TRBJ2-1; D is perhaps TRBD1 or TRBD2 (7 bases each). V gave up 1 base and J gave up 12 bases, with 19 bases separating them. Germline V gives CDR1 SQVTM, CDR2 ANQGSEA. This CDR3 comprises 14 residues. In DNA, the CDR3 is TGCAGCGTTGAAGGAGTGGGAGGGGGCTATGGGCAGTTCTTC. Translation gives CSVEGVGGGYGQFF.

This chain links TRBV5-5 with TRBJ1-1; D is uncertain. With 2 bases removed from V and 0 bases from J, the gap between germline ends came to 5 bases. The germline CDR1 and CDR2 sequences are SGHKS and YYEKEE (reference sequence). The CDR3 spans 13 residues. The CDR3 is CASSLHMNTEAFF. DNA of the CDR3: TGTGCCAGCAGCTTACACATGAACACTGAAGCTTTCTTT. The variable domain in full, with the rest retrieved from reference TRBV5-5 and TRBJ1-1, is DAGVTQSPTHLIKTRGQQVTLRCSPISGHKSVSWYQQVLGQGPQFIFQYYEKEERGRGNFPDRFSARQFPNYSSELNVNALLLGDSALYLCASSLHMNTEAFFGQGTRLTVV.

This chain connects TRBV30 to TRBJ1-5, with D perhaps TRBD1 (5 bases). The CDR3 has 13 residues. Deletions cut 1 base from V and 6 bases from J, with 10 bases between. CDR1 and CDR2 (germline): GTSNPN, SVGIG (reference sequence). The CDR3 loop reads CAWSAQGVQPQHF. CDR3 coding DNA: TGTGCCTGGAGTGCCCAGGGTGTTCAGCCCCAGCATTTT.

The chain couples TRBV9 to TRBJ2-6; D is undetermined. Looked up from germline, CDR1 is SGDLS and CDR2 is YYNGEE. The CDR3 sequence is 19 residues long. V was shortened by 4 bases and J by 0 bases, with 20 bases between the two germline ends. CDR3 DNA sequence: TGTGCCAGCAGCCCTCGGGTTGCTGGACGCCTCTCTGGGGCCAACGTCCTGACTTTC. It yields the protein CASSPRVAGRLSGANVLTF.

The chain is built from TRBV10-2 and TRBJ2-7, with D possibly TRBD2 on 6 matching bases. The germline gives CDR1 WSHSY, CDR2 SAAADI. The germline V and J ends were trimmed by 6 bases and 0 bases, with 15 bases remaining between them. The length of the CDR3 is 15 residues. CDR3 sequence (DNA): TGCGCCAGCAGCCCCGTGGAGGGAGCCTCCTACGAGCAGTACTTC. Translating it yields CASSPVEGASYEQYF.

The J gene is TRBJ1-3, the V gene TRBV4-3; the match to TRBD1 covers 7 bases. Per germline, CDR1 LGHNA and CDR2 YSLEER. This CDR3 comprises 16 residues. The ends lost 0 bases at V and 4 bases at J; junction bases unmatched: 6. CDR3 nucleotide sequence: TGCGCCAGCAGCCAAGATCTAAGGGGGCTCGGAAACACCATATATTTT. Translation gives CASSQDLRGLGNTIYF.

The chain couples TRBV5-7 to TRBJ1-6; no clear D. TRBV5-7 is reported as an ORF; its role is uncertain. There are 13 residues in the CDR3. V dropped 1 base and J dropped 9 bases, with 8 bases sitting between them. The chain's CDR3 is CASSLIFRSPLHF. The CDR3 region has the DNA TGTGCCAGCAGCTTGATTTTTCGTTCACCCCTCCACTTT.

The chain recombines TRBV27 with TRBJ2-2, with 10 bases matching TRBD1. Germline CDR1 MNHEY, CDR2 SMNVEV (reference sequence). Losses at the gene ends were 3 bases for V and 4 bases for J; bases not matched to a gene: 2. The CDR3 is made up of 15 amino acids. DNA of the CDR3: TGTGCCAGCAGTTTTGGACAGGGGGGCACCGGGGAGCTGTTTTTT. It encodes CASSFGQGGTGELFF.

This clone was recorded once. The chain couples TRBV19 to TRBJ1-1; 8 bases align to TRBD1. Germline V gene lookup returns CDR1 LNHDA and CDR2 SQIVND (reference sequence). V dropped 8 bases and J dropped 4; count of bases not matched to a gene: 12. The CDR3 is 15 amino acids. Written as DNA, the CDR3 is TGTGCCAGTGAAGGGAAGGACAGGGCGATCACTGAAGCTTTCTTT. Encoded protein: CASEGKDRAITEAFF.

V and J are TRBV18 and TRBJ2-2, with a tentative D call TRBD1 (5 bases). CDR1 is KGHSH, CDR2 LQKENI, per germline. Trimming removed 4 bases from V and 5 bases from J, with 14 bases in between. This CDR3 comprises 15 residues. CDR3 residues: CASSHDTSGTGELFF. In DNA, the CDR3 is TGTGCCAGCTCACACGACACCTCAGGGACCGGGGAGCTGTTTTTT.

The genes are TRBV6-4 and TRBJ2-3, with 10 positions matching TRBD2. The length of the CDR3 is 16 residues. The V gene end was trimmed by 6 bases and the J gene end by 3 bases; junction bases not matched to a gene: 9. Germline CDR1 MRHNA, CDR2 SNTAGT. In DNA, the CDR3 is TGTGCCAGCAGCGATCGGCTAGCGGGGGATACAGATACGCAGTATTTT. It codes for CASSDRLAGDTDTQYF.